Below are 23 T cell receptor beta chains sequenced from a single sample in a study of shared clonotypes between healthy human individuals. The table came from immunoSEQ multiplex PCR; TCRdb's copy has only in-frame clones and leaves some out. The profile covers about half a million clones, with approximately 71% appearing a single time and about 12% taken by the ten largest. What was sequenced was PBMCs. Source of these receptors: a woman in her thirties or forties in good health. Some clones in this sample may be carry-over from other donors' samples.

About this clone itself: Germline and junction disagree at one end, which may indicate a read error. The gene calls are TRBV2 and TRBJ2-7; a possible D gene is TRBD2 (6 bases). Germline V gene sequence: CDR1 SNHLY, CDR2 FYNNEI. The CDR3 is 15 amino acids. The DNA for the CDR3 is TGTGCCAGCAGCGAAGGCGGGAAGGGGACCTACGAGCAGTACTTC. This encodes CASSEGGKGTYEQYF.

The chain has TRBV5-4 and TRBJ1-1; D possibly corresponds to TRBD1 (6 bases). CDR1 and CDR2 (germline): SGHNT, YYREEE (reference sequence). The ends were cut back, 4 bases at V and 0 bases at J, with 16 bases in the middle. CDR3 size: 16 residues. The CDR3: CASSPGVRGLNTEAFF. CDR3 coding DNA: TGTGCCAGCAGCCCCGGTGTTCGGGGGCTGAACACTGAAGCTTTCTTT. Filled out from reference TRBV5-4 and TRBJ1-1, the complete variable domain reads ETGVTQSPTHLIKTRGQQVTLRCSSQSGHNTVSWYQQALGQGPQFIFQYYREEENGRGNFPPRFSGLQFPNYSSELNVNALELDDSALYLCASSPGVRGLNTEAFFGQGTRLTVV.

This clone was picked up many times. The rearrangement links TRBV2 to TRBJ2-5; D remains unclear. The DNA end is a closer match to TRBJ2-7, so the J assignment may be wrong. The CDR3 runs 11 residues. CDR1 SNHLY and CDR2 FYNNEI come from the germline V gene. The CDR3 DNA reads as TGTGCCAGCAGTGAAGTGACCGAGCAGTACTTC. Amino acids: CASSEVTEQYF.

The rearrangement links TRBV18 to TRBJ1-1; D is unresolved. The CDR3 length is 14 residues. Looked up from germline, CDR1 is KGHSH and CDR2 is LQKENI. The germline V and J ends were trimmed by 1 base and 1 base, with 7 bases remaining between them. CDR3 protein: CASSPQTGNTEAFF. In DNA form, the CDR3 reads TGTGCCAGCTCACCACAGACGGGGAACACTGAAGCTTTCTTT.

This clone was recorded at least ten times. The CDR3: CSVGVAGVVETQYF. The DNA of the CDR3 is TGCAGCGTTGGGGTAGCGGGAGTGGTAGAGACCCAGTACTTC. This sequence joins TRBV29-1 and TRBJ2-5, with 9 positions matching TRBD2. CDR1 and CDR2 from the germline V gene are SQVTM and ANQGSEA. This CDR3 spans 14 amino acids. Trimming at V came to 4 bases and at J to 4 bases, leaving 7 bases not matched to a gene.

The CDR3: CASSQEVGGANVLTF. The CDR3 nucleotides are TGTGCCAGCAGCCAAGAGGTAGGTGGGGCCAACGTCCTGACTTTC. The gene calls are TRBV4-2 and TRBJ2-6; D is unclear. Germline values: CDR1 LGHNA, CDR2 YNFKEQ. CDR3 size: 15 residues. Between the trimmed V and J ends, which lost 0 bases and 3 bases, there was a span of 6 bases.

The V and J genes are TRBV30 and TRBJ2-7; TRBD1 agrees at 9 bases. The V segment lost 8 bases and the J segment 5 bases; nucleotides outside the gene matches: 4. Germline-derived CDR1 and CDR2 are GTSNPN and SVGIG (reference sequence). This CDR3 contains 11 residues. The DNA of the CDR3 is TGTGCCAGACAGGGGGGACACGAGCAGTACTTC. Protein product: CARQGGHEQYF. Full variable domain (rest looked up from reference TRBV30 and TRBJ2-7): SQTIHQWPATLVQPVGSPLSLECTVEGTSNPNLYWYRQAAGRGLQLLFYSVGIGQISSEVPQNLSASRPQDRQFILSSKKLLLSDSGFYLCARQGGHEQYFGPGTRLTVT.

The chain recombines TRBV28 with TRBJ2-7, with 8 bases fitting TRBD1. J lost 5 bases, V lost 8 bases, and 8 bases had no gene match. The germline V gene has CDR1 MDHEN and CDR2 SYDVKM. The CDR3 extends over 13 amino acids. The CDR3 reads CASGQGARNEQYF. The CDR3 region has the DNA TGTGCCAGCGGTCAGGGGGCGAGAAACGAGCAGTACTTC.

The V and J genes are TRBV6-1 and TRBJ2-3; D possibly corresponds to TRBD1 (7 bases). This CDR3 is built from 16 residues. Trimming removed 0 bases at V and 4 bases at J, with 14 bases between. CDR1 and CDR2 (germline): MNHNS, SASEGT. CDR3 loop: CASSEAGGGGADTQYF. DNA for the CDR3: TGTGCCAGCAGTGAAGCAGGTGGAGGGGGCGCAGATACGCAGTATTTT.

The chain has TRBV5-4 and TRBJ2-2, with TRBD1 matching 7 bases. Germline CDR1 reads SGHNT; CDR2 reads YYREEE (reference sequence). CDR3 length equals 14 residues. V lost 5 bases, J lost 7 bases, and 8 bases stayed unmatched. The CDR3 coding sequence is TGTGCCAGCAGATCTCAGGGGGTAGGCGGGGAGCTGTTTTTT. Translating it yields CASRSQGVGGELFF. The variable domain in full, with the rest retrieved from reference TRBV5-4 and TRBJ2-2, is ETGVTQSPTHLIKTRGQQVTLRCSSQSGHNTVSWYQQALGQGPQFIFQYYREEENGRGNFPPRFSGLQFPNYSSELNVNALELDDSALYLCASRSQGVGGELFFGEGSRLTVL.

The rearrangement uses TRBV28 and TRBJ2-1; the match to TRBD1 covers 8 bases. The V gene end was trimmed by 6 bases and the J gene end by 7 bases; junction bases not matched to a gene: 20. Germline CDR1 reads MDHEN; CDR2 reads SYDVKM. The CDR3 has 18 residues. The CDR3 DNA reads TGTGCCAGCAGCTCCTCCTTTCCACAGGGGGTACGGATGAATGAGCAGTTCTTC. Translating gives CASSSSFPQGVRMNEQFF.

A word on this clone: A far larger clone is a single base away, which makes a read error likely. The sample carries other DNA sequences with the same CDR3. The rearrangement links TRBV28 to TRBJ1-2; 8 bases agree with TRBD1. The germline gives CDR1 MDHEN, CDR2 SYDVKM. V trimming: 9 bases; J trimming: 7 bases; junction bases outside the gene matches: 10. This CDR3 spans 13 amino acids. The CDR3 sequence is CASSRTGPGGYTF. The CDR3 region has the DNA TGTGCCAGTAGTCGGACAGGGCCAGGTGGCTACACCTTC.

V usage is TRBV5-1 and J usage is TRBJ1-1; a possible D gene is TRBD1 (5 bases). V lost 2 bases to trimming and J lost 1 base, with 12 bases between them. Germline values: CDR1 SGHRS, CDR2 YFSETQ. CDR3 length equals 15 residues. The CDR3 sequence: CASSFGALGNTEAFF. The DNA of the CDR3 is TGCGCCAGCAGCTTCGGGGCTCTTGGGAACACTGAAGCTTTCTTT.

The chain carries TRBV5-1 and TRBJ2-7; TRBD1 matches at 7 bases. Germline V gene data show CDR1 as SGHRS and CDR2 as YFSETQ. The CDR3 runs 16 residues. V lost 4 bases, J lost 4 bases, and 14 bases stayed unmatched. DNA for the CDR3: TGCGCCAGCAGCCCACGACGGGACAGCGGTACTTACGAGCAGTACTTC. As protein: CASSPRRDSGTYEQYF.

J is TRBJ2-5 and V is TRBV2; D is perhaps TRBD1 or TRBD2 (5 bases each). CDR1 SNHLY and CDR2 FYNNEI come from the germline V gene. The CDR3 has 15 residues. Trimming pared 3 bases from V and 2 bases from J, leaving 13 bases between. CDR3 in DNA: TGTGCCAGCAGTGAGGGTCGGGGCGTTCAAGAGACCCAGTACTTC. Protein sequence: CASSEGRGVQETQYF.

About this clone: This is likely an artifact of a read error, given a far larger clone one base away. This rearrangement joins TRBV30 to TRBJ2-7; D possibly matches TRBD1 or TRBD2 (6 bases each). The CDR3 totals 12 residues. The germline CDR1 and CDR2 sequences are GTSNPN and SVGIG (reference sequence). The V end was cut by 4 bases, the J end by 5 bases, with 12 bases between. The CDR3 loop is CAWNYGGHEQYF. CDR3 sequence (DNA): TGTGCCTGGAACTACGGGGGCCACGAGCAGTACTTC.

V usage is TRBV2 and J usage is TRBJ1-5; D gene ambiguous. Trimming pared 4 bases from V and 3 bases from J, leaving 7 bases between. Germline V lookup: CDR1 SNHLY, CDR2 FYNNEI. The CDR3 runs 13 residues. The CDR3 coding sequence is TGTGCCAGCAGTGGGCAGACCAATCAGCCCCAGCATTTT. It translates to CASSGQTNQPQHF.

V usage is TRBV5-1 and J usage is TRBJ1-5, with D possibly TRBD1 on 6 matching bases. Germline loops: CDR1 SGHRS, CDR2 YFSETQ. CDR3 length equals 14 residues. V lost 4 bases and J 0 bases, leaving 8 bases between the germline ends. CDR3 sequence reads: CASSPDSSNQPQHF. The CDR3 DNA sequence: TGCGCCAGCAGCCCGGACAGTAGCAATCAGCCCCAGCATTTT.

This chain joins TRBV7-8 and TRBJ2-3, with 8 nucleotides matching TRBD2. V trimming: 4 bases; J trimming: 2 bases; junction bases outside the gene matches: 2. Germline V gene lookup returns CDR1 SGHVS and CDR2 FQNEAQ. The CDR3 loop spans 14 amino acids. CDR3 nucleotide sequence: TGTGCCAGCAGCTCCGGGAGGGTCACAGATACGCAGTATTTT. Amino acids: CASSSGRVTDTQYF.

The chain is built from TRBV7-8 and TRBJ1-2; TRBD1 matches at 7 bases. The CDR3 runs to 13 residues. The J segment lost 8 bases and the V segment lost 1 base, leaving 4 bases of the junction unmatched. The germline V gene encodes CDR1 SGHVS and CDR2 FQNEAQ. CDR3: CASSLGPDRGYTF. CDR3 bases: TGTGCCAGCAGCTTAGGTCCGGACAGGGGCTACACCTTC.

This clone was detected many times. DNA of the CDR3: TGCGCCAGCAGCCCAAGTAGCCCCGATACGCAGTATTTT. Translation: CASSPSSPDTQYF. The chain couples TRBV5-1 to TRBJ2-3; the D is unclear. This CDR3 has 13 residues. In germline, CDR1 is SGHRS, CDR2 YFSETQ. With 4 bases removed from V and 6 bases from J, the gap between germline ends came to 12 bases.

The chain carries TRBV6-5 and TRBJ1-1; perhaps TRBD1 as D (6 bases). The CDR3 runs 13 residues. Germline-derived CDR1 and CDR2 are MNHEY and SVGAGI. V was cut by 7 bases and J by 4 bases, with 13 bases left in between. CDR3 coding DNA: TGTGCCAGCATCGTAGGGGGGGGCACTGAAGCTTTCTTT. It translates to CASIVGGGTEAFF.

On this clone: A much larger clone differs by one base, so this may be a read error. The chain couples TRBV28 to TRBJ1-1, with D maybe TRBD1 (6 bases). The V gene's germline CDR1 is MDHEN and CDR2 SYDVKM. This CDR3 has 16 residues. V lost 2 bases to trimming and J lost 4 bases, with 17 bases between them. The CDR3 loop is CASSLNMDSHGTEAFF. The CDR3 DNA reads as TGTGCCAGCAGTTTAAATATGGACAGCCACGGCACTGAAGCTTTCTTT.